Following are 15 T cell receptor beta chains from one sample sequenced in a study of blood T cell repertoires in COVID-19. Data came from immunoSEQ multiplex PCR; TCRdb stores just in-frame clones and leaves some out. This sample has hundreds of thousands of clones, with about 86% found just once. The sample consisted of peripheral blood. The receptor set was obtained from a woman between 25 and 40 years old who had recovered from COVID-19.

V and J are TRBV3-1 (or the pseudogene TRBV3-2) and TRBJ2-1, with TRBD1 as a possible D gene (8 bases). Trimming left V 2 bases short and J 9 bases short, with 14 bases between. CDR1 is LGHDT, CDR2 YNNKEL, per germline (reference sequence). CDR3 length: 14 residues. The CDR3 coding sequence is TGTGCCAGCAGCCAAACAGGGGGGGTCGGTGAGCAGTTCTTC. As protein: CASSQTGGVGEQFF.

The V call is TRBV2, the J call TRBJ2-3, with 11 nucleotides matching TRBD2. With V trimmed by 8 bases and J by 5 bases, 6 bases remained unmatched. The length of the CDR3 is 14 residues. The germline CDR1 and CDR2 sequences are SNHLY and FYNNEI. This chain's CDR3 is CASGPLAGGDTQYF. For the CDR3, the DNA is TGTGCCAGCGGTCCCCTAGCGGGGGGAGATACGCAGTATTTT. The full variable domain, with the rest looked up from reference TRBV2 and TRBJ2-3, is EPEVTQTPSHQVTQMGQEVILRCVPISNHLYFYWYRQILGQKVEFLVSFYNNEISEKSEIFDDQFSVERPDGSNFTLKIRSTKLEDSAMYFCASGPLAGGDTQYFGPGTRLTVL.

The J gene is TRBJ2-1, the V gene TRBV19; the D is unclear. V was clipped by 5 bases and J by 2 bases, with 13 bases between them. CDR1 LNHDA and CDR2 SQIVND come from the germline V gene (reference sequence). The CDR3 runs 15 residues. CDR3 amino acids: CASSRLRNPYNEQFF. The CDR3 DNA reads TGTGCCAGTAGTCGACTCCGGAACCCCTACAATGAGCAGTTCTTC.

The rearrangement links TRBV27 to TRBJ2-7; D remains unclear. V dropped 1 base and J dropped 0 bases, with 7 bases sitting between them. This CDR3 has 14 residues. CDR1 is MNHEY and CDR2 is SMNVEV in the germline V gene (reference sequence). The CDR3 region is CASSLWRDSYEQYF. The DNA for the CDR3 is TGTGCCAGCAGTTTATGGAGAGACTCCTACGAGCAGTACTTC.

The chain combines TRBV15 with TRBJ2-7; tentative D call: TRBD2 (5 bases). The germline CDR1 and CDR2 sequences are LNHNV and YYDKDF (reference sequence). This CDR3 is built from 12 residues. V lost 1 base, J lost 7 bases, and 8 bases lay in between. The CDR3 DNA reads TGTGCCACCAGCAGAGGAGGGAAAGAGCAGTACTTC. It specifies CATSRGGKEQYF. Full variable domain (rest looked up from reference TRBV15 and TRBJ2-7): DAMVIQNPRYQVTQFGKPVTLSCSQTLNHNVMYWYQQKSSQAPKLLFHYYDKDFNNEADTPDNFQSRRPNTSFCFLDIRSPGLGDTAMYLCATSRGGKEQYFGPGTRLTVT.

This clone was detected once. Here the CDR3 reads CASSLDSRVLNTEAFF. The CDR3 DNA follows: TGTGCCAGCAGCTTAGATAGCCGGGTTCTGAACACTGAAGCTTTCTTT. This chain connects TRBV11-2 to TRBJ1-1, with D unclear. From germline, CDR1 is SGHAT and CDR2 FQNNGV. The CDR3 is 16 residues long. Trimming stripped 0 bases from V and 0 bases from J, with 11 bases between.

The chain employs TRBV28 and TRBJ1-5; D is undetermined. This CDR3 region has 13 residues. Trimming stripped 4 bases from V and 5 bases from J, with 9 bases between. Germline V gene sequence: CDR1 MDHEN, CDR2 SYDVKM. The CDR3 DNA reads TGTGCCAGCAGTTCCCCGACTTATCAGCCCCAGCATTTT. This translates into CASSSPTYQPQHF.

This chain's CDR3 is CASRYQGTDTQYF. In DNA, the CDR3 is TGTGCCAGCAGGTATCAGGGTACAGATACGCAGTATTTT. The gene calls are TRBV2 and TRBJ2-3; TRBD1 might be the D (5 bases). Trimming left V 6 bases short and J 3 bases short, with 10 bases between. The germline V gene has CDR1 SNHLY and CDR2 FYNNEI. The CDR3 consists of 13 residues.

V gene TRBV20-1 combines with J gene TRBJ1-1; D gene uncertain. The CDR3 loop spans 12 amino acids. Trimming left V 3 bases short and J 6 bases short, with 11 bases between. Germline V gene data show CDR1 as DFQATT and CDR2 as SNEGSKA (reference sequence). This CDR3 reads CSASAQVAEAFF. The CDR3 bases are TGCAGTGCTAGTGCTCAGGTCGCTGAAGCTTTCTTT.

This chain connects TRBV28 to TRBJ2-3, with 11 bases identical to TRBD2. This CDR3 is built from 17 residues. With V trimmed by 1 base and J by 3 bases, 6 bases remained unmatched. Germline CDR1 is MDHEN and CDR2 is SYDVKM. In nucleotides, the CDR3 is TGTGCCAGCAGTTTATTGAAGTCTAGCGGGAGGACAGATACGCAGTATTTT. Translation: CASSLLKSSGRTDTQYF.

In its sample, this clone was seen many times. DNA for the CDR3: TGTGCCAGCAGTTCCCCCCCTTCAGATACGCAGTATTTT. Translation gives CASSSPPSDTQYF. The gene calls are TRBV27 and TRBJ2-3; D unresolved. Germline V gives CDR1 MNHEY, CDR2 SMNVEV (reference sequence). V was shortened by 4 bases and J by 4 bases, with 9 bases between the two germline ends. This CDR3 is 13 amino acids long.

The chain joins TRBV6-5 to TRBJ1-5; 7 nucleotides match TRBD1. CDR1 is MNHEY, CDR2 SVGAGI, per germline. Trimming at V came to 6 bases and at J to 0 bases, leaving 5 bases not matched to a gene. The CDR3 covers 15 residues. In nucleotides, the CDR3 is TGTGCCAGCAGCCCGGGACAGAATAGCAATCAGCCCCAGCATTTT. Translation gives CASSPGQNSNQPQHF.

This chain uses TRBV6-5 with TRBJ2-2; D is uncertain. CDR3 size: 13 residues. Trimming cost V 6 bases and J 6 bases, with 11 bases left between them. Germline values: CDR1 MNHEY, CDR2 SVGAGI. The CDR3 loop is CASSSAWAGELFF. The CDR3 DNA follows: TGTGCCAGCAGCAGCGCGTGGGCCGGGGAGCTGTTTTTT.

V gene TRBV3-1 (or the pseudogene TRBV3-2) combines with J gene TRBJ1-1; D not certain. Germline CDR1 LGHDT, CDR2 YNNKEL (reference sequence). This CDR3 region has 14 residues. The V end was cut by 3 bases, the J end by 1 base, with 9 bases between. The CDR3 sequence is CASSQREANTEAFF. In nucleotides, the CDR3 is TGTGCCAGCAGCCAGAGGGAAGCGAACACTGAAGCTTTCTTT.

The genes are TRBV30 and TRBJ1-1; TRBD1 agrees at 7 bases. J lost 2 bases, V lost 4 bases, and 4 bases had no gene match. Germline assignment: CDR1 GTSNPN and CDR2 SVGIG (reference sequence). CDR3 length: 13 amino acids. CDR3 nucleotide sequence: TGTGCCTGGAAGAGGGACAGTAACACTGAAGCTTTCTTT. Translation gives CAWKRDSNTEAFF.